The rows below give T cell receptor beta chains drawn from one sample of a study of OX40 agonist ivuxolimab in advanced cancers. Generated by immunoSEQ multiplex PCR, the TCRdb table keeps only in-frame clones and is missing some. Among roughly 35,000 clones, 81% were seen once, and the ten largest hold around 1.4%. The input for sequencing was CD4+ or CD8+ T cells sorted from blood, taken in a trial of the OX40 agonist ivuxolimab. Receptors were obtained from an adult with an advanced solid tumor such as melanoma, head and neck, liver or kidney cancer. CDR3s include the opening cysteine and the closing phenylalanine or tryptophan. The D gene is left open where the match is weak. Clone size is shown for a subset of rows, as once, few, many or a class of expanded clone.

abundance	d_gene	v_gene	j_gene	CDR3aa	CDR3nt
.	.	TRBV6-5	TRBJ2-3	CASMDPSDTQYF	TGTGCCAGCATGGACCCTTCAGATACGCAGTATTTT
.	TRBD2	TRBV5-1	TRBJ2-5	CASSGGSGGAQMTQYF	TGCGCCAGCAGCGGCGGTAGCGGGGGCGCTCAAATGACCCAGTACTTC
.	.	TRBV11-1	TRBJ2-5	CASSSEVWVGTQYF	TGTGCCAGCAGCTCGGAAGTCTGGGTTGGGACCCAGTACTTC
.	.	TRBV13	TRBJ2-7	CASSRVVEQYF	TGTGCCAGCAGCCGGGTGGTCGAGCAGTACTTC
.	TRBD1	TRBV19	TRBJ1-1	CASSIGNRGNTEAFF	TGTGCCAGTAGTATTGGCAACAGGGGAAACACTGAAGCTTTCTTT
.	TRBD2	TRBV7-9	TRBJ2-3	CASSLGLAGGPGTDTQYF	TGTGCCAGCAGCTTAGGACTAGCGGGAGGGCCCGGCACAGATACGCAGTATTTT
.	.	TRBV7-8	TRBJ1-2	CASSLALTESGYTF	TGTGCCAGCAGCTTAGCGCTAACGGAAAGTGGCTACACCTTC
.	.	TRBV7-2	TRBJ1-1	CASRHESAGKDEAFF	TGTGCCAGCAGGCATGAGTCGGCAGGGAAGGATGAAGCTTTCTTT
once	.	TRBV11-2	TRBJ1-1	CASSLGQGTEAFF	TGTGCCAGCAGCTTAGGGCAGGGTACTGAAGCTTTCTTT
.	TRBD1	TRBV2	TRBJ2-5	CASRTGQVGETQYF	TGTGCCAGCAGAACGGGACAGGTCGGGGAGACCCAGTACTTC
.	TRBD2	TRBV11-1	TRBJ2-3	CASSLPSGGPVGTDTQYF	TGTGCCAGCAGCTTACCCAGCGGGGGGCCGGTTGGGACAGATACGCAGTATTTT
.	.	TRBV15	TRBJ1-1	CATSRGKMNTEAFF	TGTGCCACCAGCAGAGGGAAGATGAACACTGAAGCTTTCTTT
.	TRBD1	TRBV4-3	TRBJ2-7	CASSPETGGYDEQYF	TGCGCCAGCAGCCCCGAGACAGGGGGCTATGACGAGCAGTACTTC
.	.	TRBV28	TRBJ2-7	CASSSAVYEQYF	TGTGCCAGCAGTTCCGCGGTGTACGAGCAGTACTTC
.	TRBD2	TRBV7-3	TRBJ2-1	CASSLGGVQGEQFF	TGTGCCAGCAGTCTCGGGGGGGTTCAAGGAGAGCAGTTCTTC
.	.	TRBV2	TRBJ2-3	CASTVFKTGTDTQYF	TGTGCCAGCACCGTATTCAAAACCGGGACAGATACGCAGTATTTT
.	.	TRBV2	TRBJ1-6	CASSEFRGDSPLHF	TGTGCCAGCAGTGAGTTCCGGGGGGATTCACCCCTCCACTTT
few	.	TRBV7-6	TRBJ1-4	CASSRGVAAINEKLFF	TGTGCCAGCAGCCGAGGAGTGGCAGCTATTAATGAAAAACTGTTTTTT
.	TRBD1	TRBV9	TRBJ2-4	CASSPGQGATKNIQYF	TGTGCCAGCAGCCCCGGACAGGGGGCGACCAAAAACATTCAGTACTTC
.	TRBD2	TRBV30	TRBJ2-5	CAWTRGGNQETQYF	TGTGCCTGGACCCGGGGGGGAAATCAAGAGACCCAGTACTTC
.	TRBD2	TRBV10-3	TRBJ2-2	CAIRSGGAEELFF	TGTGCCATCAGAAGCGGGGGGGCCGAGGAGCTGTTTTTT
.	.	TRBV20-1	TRBJ2-3	CSLEPTDTQYF	TGCAGCCTTGAACCGACAGATACGCAGTATTTT
.	.	TRBV9	TRBJ2-3	CASSPFDSTDTQYF	TGTGCCAGCAGCCCTTTCGATAGCACAGATACGCAGTATTTT
.	.	TRBV6-5	TRBJ1-1	CASSLGKNTEAFF	TGTGCCAGCAGTCTTGGAAAGAACACTGAAGCTTTCTTT
.	.	TRBV13	TRBJ2-7	CASSDRGRSYEQYF	TGTGCCAGCAGCGACCGGGGCAGAAGCTACGAGCAGTACTTC
.	TRBD1	TRBV5-5	TRBJ1-5	CASSLGTGFDRPQHF	TGTGCCAGCAGCTTGGGGACAGGGTTCGATCGGCCCCAGCATTTT
.	TRBD1	TRBV19	TRBJ1-4	CASSIPGTGDEKLFF	TGTGCCAGTAGTATCCCCGGGACAGGGGATGAAAAACTGTTTTTT
.	.	TRBV4-2	TRBJ1-1	CASSQVRGDTMNTEAFF	TGTGCCAGCAGCCAAGTTCGAGGGGACACCATGAACACTGAAGCTTTCTTT
.	TRBD1	TRBV4-3	TRBJ1-4	CASSQERDRNNEKLFF	TGCGCCAGCAGCCAAGAGAGGGACAGGAACAATGAAAAACTGTTTTTT
once	TRBD2	TRBV28	TRBJ2-1	CASRPTSGIAQFF	TGTGCCAGCAGACCCACTAGCGGGATAGCGCAGTTCTTC
.	.	TRBV5-1	TRBJ2-3	CASSLDGSSTDTQYF	TGCGCCAGCAGCTTGGATGGATCTAGCACAGATACGCAGTATTTT
few	TRBD1	TRBV5-1	TRBJ2-1	CASREAGGLDEQFF	TGCGCCAGCAGGGAGGCAGGGGGCCTGGATGAGCAGTTCTTC
.	.	TRBV11-3	TRBJ1-4	CASSAGGNEKLFF	TGTGCCAGCAGCGCCGGGGGTAATGAAAAACTGTTTTTT
.	.	TRBV4-1	TRBJ1-4	CASSQAWGLNEKLFF	TGCGCCAGCAGCCAAGCCTGGGGCCTTAATGAAAAACTGTTTTTT
.	TRBD2	TRBV4-3	TRBJ2-3	CASSQGRLADGTDTQYF	TGCGCCAGCAGCCAAGGTCGGCTAGCGGATGGGACAGATACGCAGTATTTT
.	.	TRBV7-2	TRBJ2-5	CASSRDSQETQYF	TGTGCCAGCAGCCGGGACTCCCAAGAGACCCAGTACTTC
.	TRBD1	TRBV5-1	TRBJ2-2	CASSPGQGGDGELFF	TGCGCCAGCAGCCCGGGACAGGGGGGTGACGGGGAGCTGTTTTTT
few	.	TRBV28	TRBJ2-7	CASSPMGSTVSYEQYF	TGTGCCAGCAGTCCAATGGGGTCTACGGTATCCTACGAGCAGTACTTC
.	.	TRBV7-2	TRBJ1-5	CASSLVGGAGNQPQHF	TGTGCCAGCAGCTTAGTTGGGGGAGCAGGCAATCAGCCCCAGCATTTT